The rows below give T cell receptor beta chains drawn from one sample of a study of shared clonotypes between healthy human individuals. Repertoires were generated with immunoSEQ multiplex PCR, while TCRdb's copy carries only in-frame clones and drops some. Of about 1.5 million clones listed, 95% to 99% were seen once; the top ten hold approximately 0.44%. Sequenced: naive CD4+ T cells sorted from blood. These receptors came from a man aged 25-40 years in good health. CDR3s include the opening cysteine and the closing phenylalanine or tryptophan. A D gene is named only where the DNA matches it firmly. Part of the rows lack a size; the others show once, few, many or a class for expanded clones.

CASSLLAGGRETQYF TRBD2 TRBJ2-5 - TRBV7-6
CASSPGGQSQKLFF TRBD1 TRBJ1-4 - TRBV28
CASSATTGRETQYF - TRBJ2-5 - TRBV9
CASSMGQNYGYTF TRBD1 TRBJ1-2 - TRBV5-4
CASSLLGTGTPGELFF - TRBJ2-2 - TRBV7-2
CAISDERSRLPTSEQFF - TRBJ2-1 - TRBV10-3
CASSYEGWANEKLFF - TRBJ1-4 - TRBV6-6
CASSPLSSQGSSYEQYF - TRBJ2-7 - TRBV18
CASSQEETRRNTGELFF - TRBJ2-2 - TRBV14
CASSLRTGEAYNEQFF - TRBJ2-1 once TRBV4-1
CASSFGQLNTEAFF - TRBJ1-1 - TRBV11-2
CASIGLDEQFF - TRBJ2-1 - TRBV6-5
CASSMAGTSGPFSSYEQYF TRBD2 TRBJ2-7 - TRBV19
CASSPRGVAEQFF - TRBJ2-1 - TRBV19
CASSSQGETQYF - TRBJ2-5 - TRBV5-4
CASSRGTAPKNIQYF - TRBJ2-4 - TRBV11-2
CASSERQGEHQPQHF TRBD1 TRBJ1-5 - TRBV18
CASSRPTGRGETQYF - TRBJ2-5 - TRBV11-2
CASSTPSGSGYNEQFF - TRBJ2-1 - TRBV7-2
CASSFQGARNQPQHF TRBD1 TRBJ1-5 - TRBV7-2
CASSRMPGTSGTDTQYF TRBD2 TRBJ2-3 - TRBV5-1
CASSAPGLGGETQYF TRBD2 TRBJ2-5 - TRBV18
CASSPGQGILNLSGNTIYF TRBD1 TRBJ1-3 - TRBV5-1
CASQRLRDRNTGELFF TRBD1 TRBJ2-2 once TRBV5-1
CAYGQVSGPGKLFF TRBD1 TRBJ1-4 - TRBV30
CASSGSGGSSYEQYF TRBD2 TRBJ2-7 - TRBV19
CASSLWTVGSGANVLTF - TRBJ2-6 - TRBV5-1
CASSPRDRPSVDQPQHF TRBD1 TRBJ1-5 - TRBV28
CASSLGDGRNQPQHF - TRBJ1-5 - TRBV5-5
CASSSLGRAVSEQFF TRBD2 TRBJ2-1 - TRBV7-3
CASAKITGQKSNTGELFF TRBD1 TRBJ2-2 - TRBV11-2
CASSAGGQKTQYF TRBD1 TRBJ2-5 once TRBV6-1
CASSPGLAGVYEQYF TRBD2 TRBJ2-7 - TRBV18
CASSVGQGAFYGYTF TRBD1 TRBJ1-2 - TRBV19
CASSKRDPYNEQFF TRBD2 TRBJ2-1 - TRBV4-1
CASSFNYPYEQYF - TRBJ2-7 few TRBV27
CASSQSGTGASEQYF TRBD1 TRBJ2-7 once TRBV18
CASSLRWGNTGELFF - TRBJ2-2 - TRBV5-8
CASRWTSGLDTQYF TRBD2 TRBJ2-3 - TRBV6-1
CASSMGIGDETQYF - TRBJ2-5 few TRBV19